This T cell receptor beta chain was sequenced during a study of blood T cells in healthy people across ages. With a J-beta primer mix and a sample-barcoded 5' primer, a second PCR ran about 6 to 11 cycles. A template-switch adaptor with 12 random nucleotides tagged each cDNA molecule. Every sample produced at least 3 million CDR3-containing paired-end reads. One entry per CDR3 protein, called by TCRdb with MiXCR from the 5' RACE reads. This table has hundreds of thousands of distinct CDR3 sequences, under 40% appearing once. To note about this clonotype: Its antigen remains unknown. This sequence may be a read error, since a much larger clone differs from it by one base.

Study-wide points: It was not possible, with unsorted PBMCs, to conclusively compare naive and antigen-experienced cells.

The CDR3 is 16 residues long. Trimming took 5 bases from V and 5 from J; bases not matched to a gene: 9. The germline CDR1 and CDR2 sequences are SEHNR and FQNEAQ (reference sequence). V usage is TRBV7-9 and J usage is TRBJ2-3; the match to TRBD2 covers 11 bases. This sequence was found in a man between 18 and 29 years old in good health. The source material was blood. The CDR3 spells CASSPELAGEGDTQYF. The CDR3 nucleotides read TGTGCCAGCAGCCCGGAACTAGCGGGGGAAGGAGATACGCAGTATTTT.